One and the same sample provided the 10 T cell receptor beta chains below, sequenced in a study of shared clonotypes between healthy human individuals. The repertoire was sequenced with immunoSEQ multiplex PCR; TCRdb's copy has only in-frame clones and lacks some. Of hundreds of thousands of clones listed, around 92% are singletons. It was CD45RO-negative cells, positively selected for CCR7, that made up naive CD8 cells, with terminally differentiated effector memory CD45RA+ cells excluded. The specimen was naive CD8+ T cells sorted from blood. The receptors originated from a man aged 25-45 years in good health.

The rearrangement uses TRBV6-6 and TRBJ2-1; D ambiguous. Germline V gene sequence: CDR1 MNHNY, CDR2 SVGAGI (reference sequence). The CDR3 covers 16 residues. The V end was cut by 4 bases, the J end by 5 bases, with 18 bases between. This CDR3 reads CASSFKSPTNNNEQFF. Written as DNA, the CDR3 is TGTGCCAGCAGTTTTAAATCCCCCACAAACAACAATGAGCAGTTCTTC.

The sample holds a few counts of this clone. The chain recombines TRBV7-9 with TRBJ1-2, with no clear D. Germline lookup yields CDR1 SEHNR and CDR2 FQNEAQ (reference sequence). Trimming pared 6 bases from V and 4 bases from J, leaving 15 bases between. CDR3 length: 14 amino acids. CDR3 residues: CASSNNPMVYGYTF. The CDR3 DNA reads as TGTGCCAGCAGTAACAACCCGATGGTCTATGGCTACACCTTC. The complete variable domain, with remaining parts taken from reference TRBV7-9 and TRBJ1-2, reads DTGVSQNPRHKITKRGQNVTFRCDPISEHNRLYWYRQTLGQGPEFLTYFQNEAQLEKSRLLSDRFSAERPKGSFSTLEIQRTEQGDSAMYLCASSNNPMVYGYTFGSGTRLTVV.

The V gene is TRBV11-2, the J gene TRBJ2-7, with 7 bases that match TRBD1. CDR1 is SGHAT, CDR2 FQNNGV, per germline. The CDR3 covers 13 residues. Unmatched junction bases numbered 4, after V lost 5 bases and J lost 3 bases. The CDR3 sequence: CASSGGQNYEQYF. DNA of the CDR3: TGTGCCAGCAGCGGGGGACAGAACTACGAGCAGTACTTC.

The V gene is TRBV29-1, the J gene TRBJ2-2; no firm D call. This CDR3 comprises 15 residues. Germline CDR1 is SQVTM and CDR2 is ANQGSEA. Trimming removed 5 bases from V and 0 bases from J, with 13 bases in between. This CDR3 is CSVLWTDANTGELFF. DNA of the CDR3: TGCAGCGTTTTATGGACGGACGCGAACACCGGGGAGCTGTTTTTT.

CDR3 protein: CASSLSLAVSTDTQYF. The CDR3, as DNA: TGTGCCAGCAGTTTAAGTCTAGCGGTGAGCACAGATACGCAGTATTTT. This chain connects TRBV28 to TRBJ2-3; TRBD2 agrees at 7 bases. Germline CDR1 reads MDHEN; CDR2 reads SYDVKM. This CDR3 region has 16 residues. Trimming removed 2 bases from V and 0 bases from J; junction bases left unmatched: 5.

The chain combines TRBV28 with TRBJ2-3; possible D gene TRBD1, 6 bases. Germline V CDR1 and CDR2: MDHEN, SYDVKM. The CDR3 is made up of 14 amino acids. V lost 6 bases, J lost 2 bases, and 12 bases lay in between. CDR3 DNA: TGTGCCAGCAGCCCGGGACACAACACAGATACGCAGTATTTT. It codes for CASSPGHNTDTQYF. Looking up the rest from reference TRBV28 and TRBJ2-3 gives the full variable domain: DVKVTQSSRYLVKRTGEKVFLECVQDMDHENMFWYRQDPGLGLRLIYFSYDVKMKEKGDIPEGYSVSREKKERFSLILESASTNQTSMYLCASSPGHNTDTQYFGPGTRLTVL.

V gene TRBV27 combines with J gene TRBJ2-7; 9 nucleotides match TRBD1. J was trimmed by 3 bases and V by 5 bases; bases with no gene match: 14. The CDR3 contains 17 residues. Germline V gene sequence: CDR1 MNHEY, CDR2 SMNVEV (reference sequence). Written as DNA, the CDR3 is TGTGCCAGCAGTACACTCAACGCGGACAGGGGCATCTACGAGCAGTACTTC. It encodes CASSTLNADRGIYEQYF.

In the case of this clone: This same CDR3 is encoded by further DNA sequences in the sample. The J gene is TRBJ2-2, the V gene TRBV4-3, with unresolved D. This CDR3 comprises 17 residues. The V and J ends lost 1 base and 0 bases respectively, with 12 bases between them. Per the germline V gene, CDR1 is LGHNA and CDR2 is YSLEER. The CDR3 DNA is TGCGCCAGCAGCCAAGCTGGGCGACCAACGAACACCGGGGAGCTGTTTTTT. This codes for CASSQAGRPTNTGELFF.

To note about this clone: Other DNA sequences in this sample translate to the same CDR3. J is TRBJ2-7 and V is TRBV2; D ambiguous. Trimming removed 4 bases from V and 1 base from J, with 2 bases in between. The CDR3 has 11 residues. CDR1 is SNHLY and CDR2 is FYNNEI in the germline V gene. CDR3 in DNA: TGTGCCAGCAGTGGTTCCTACGAGCAGTACTTC. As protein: CASSGSYEQYF.

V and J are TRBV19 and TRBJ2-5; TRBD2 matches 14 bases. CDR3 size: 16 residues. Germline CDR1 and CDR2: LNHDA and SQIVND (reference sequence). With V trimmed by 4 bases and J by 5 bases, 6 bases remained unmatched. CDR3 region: CASSTGTSGSSETQYF. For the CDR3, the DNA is TGTGCCAGTAGTACAGGGACTAGCGGGAGTTCGGAGACCCAGTACTTC.